This section outlines one T cell receptor beta chain sequence together with its context. This table comes from immunoSEQ multiplex PCR, and its TCRdb copy is limited to in-frame clones, with some not included. The sample lists fewer than 20,000 clones; 80% to 90% were seen once. The data were obtained in a study of technical replicates of blood from several donors. The V end lost 6 bases, the J end lost 3 bases, and 20 bases lay between the germline ends. This CDR3 is 15 amino acids long. Germline-derived CDR1 and CDR2 are GTSNPN and SVGIG (reference sequence). The TCR originated in a human donor in good health. Material for sequencing was PBMCs. The rearrangement links TRBV30 to TRBJ1-2; tentatively, D is TRBD1 (6 bases). The CDR3 nucleotides are TGTGCCTGCCCACGGGGGGCAGGGAACGACTATGGCTACACCTTC. It encodes CACPRGAGNDYGYTF.